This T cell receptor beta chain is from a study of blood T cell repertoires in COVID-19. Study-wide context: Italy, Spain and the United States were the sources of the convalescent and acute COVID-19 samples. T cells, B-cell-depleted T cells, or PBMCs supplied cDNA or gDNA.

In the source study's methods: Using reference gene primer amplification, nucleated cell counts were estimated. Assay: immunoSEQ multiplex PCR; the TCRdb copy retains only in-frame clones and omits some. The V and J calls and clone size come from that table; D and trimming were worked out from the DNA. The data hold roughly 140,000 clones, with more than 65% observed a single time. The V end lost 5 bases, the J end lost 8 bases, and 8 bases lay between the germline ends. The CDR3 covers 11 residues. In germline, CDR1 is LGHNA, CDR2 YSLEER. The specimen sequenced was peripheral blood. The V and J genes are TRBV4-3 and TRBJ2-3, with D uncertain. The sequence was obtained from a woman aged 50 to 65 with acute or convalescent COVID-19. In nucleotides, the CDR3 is TGCGCCAGCAGCTCTAGTGGTACGCAGTATTTT. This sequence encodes CASSSSGTQYF.